This T cell receptor beta chain was retrieved from a study of cytomegalovirus exposure and HLA in healthy donors. The PCR had 60 Vbeta and 13 Jbeta primers. Clones were read by immunoSEQ multiplex PCR, and TCRdb kept only the in-frame ones, dropping some. The sample consists of 90,000 to 100,000 clones, roughly 70% of them appearing once. As to this clone: Its specificity is unknown.

Study observations and caveats: In vitro checks showed that three CMV-associated chains really do target CMV antigens. Apparent HLA restriction characterized most CMV-associated TCR beta chains in a later analysis.

Germline values: CDR1 LGHNA, CDR2 YNFKEQ. The CDR3 has 16 amino acids. Trimming removed 0 bases from V and 2 bases from J, with 13 bases in between. The rearrangement uses TRBV4-2 and TRBJ1-1, with D maybe TRBD1 (5 bases). The sequence was obtained from a man aged 50-60 years in good health and CMV-seronegative. Sequenced material: PBMCs. CDR3 DNA sequence: TGTGCCAGCAGCCAAGATCTAGGGGTGGTAAACACTGAAGCTTTCTTT. Amino acid sequence: CASSQDLGVVNTEAFF.